One and the same sample provided the 9 T cell receptor beta chains below, sequenced in a study of blood T cell repertoires in COVID-19. This table comes from immunoSEQ multiplex PCR, and its TCRdb copy is limited to in-frame clones, with some not included. The sample carries about 100,000 clones, approximately 90% recorded once. The sample comprised peripheral blood. The receptors shown here come from an elderly woman with acute or convalescent COVID-19.

V is TRBV18 and J is TRBJ1-2; 7 positions agree with TRBD1. This CDR3 is 16 amino acids long. Trimming at V came to 5 bases and at J to 5 bases, leaving 14 bases not matched to a gene. Germline CDR1 and CDR2: KGHSH and LQKENI. The CDR3 is CASSSGQLLRSYGYTF. DNA for the CDR3: TGTGCCAGCTCATCGGGACAGCTCCTCCGTTCTTATGGCTACACCTTC. Together with reference TRBV18 and TRBJ1-2, the CDR3 gives the full variable domain: NAGVMQNPRHLVRRRGQEARLRCSPMKGHSHVYWYRQLPEEGLKFMVYLQKENIIDESGMPKERFSAEFPKEGPSILRIQQVVRGDSAAYFCASSSGQLLRSYGYTFGSGTRLTVV.

The gene calls are TRBV19 and TRBJ1-2, with D maybe TRBD1 (5 bases). The CDR3 spans 13 residues. The V gene's germline CDR1 is LNHDA and CDR2 SQIVND (reference sequence). The V end was cut by 3 bases, the J end by 6 bases, with 11 bases between. CDR3 amino acids: CASSMGGRHGYTF. CDR3 DNA sequence: TGTGCCAGTAGTATGGGGGGACGGCATGGCTACACCTTC.

This rearrangement joins TRBV6-2 or TRBV6-3 to TRBJ2-5, with D possibly matching TRBD2 (6 bases). Between the trimmed V and J ends, which lost 2 bases and 0 bases, there was a span of 13 bases. The CDR3 covers 16 residues. Germline V gene data show CDR1 as MNHEY and CDR2 as SVGEGT. CDR3 coding DNA: TGTGCCAGCAGTTACCCCGAGGGGAGGTACCAAGAGACCCAGTACTTC. Its translation: CASSYPEGRYQETQYF.

The V and J genes are TRBV5-1 and TRBJ2-1; perhaps TRBD2 as D (6 bases). Deletions cut 1 base from V and 7 bases from J, with 12 bases between. In germline, CDR1 is SGHRS, CDR2 YFSETQ. The CDR3 is made up of 14 amino acids. CDR3 protein: CASSLMRDLNEQFF. The DNA of the CDR3 is TGCGCCAGCAGCTTGATGCGGGATCTGAATGAGCAGTTCTTC.

V is TRBV4-3 and J is TRBJ2-1; TRBD1 agrees at 10 bases. After removal of 5 bases from V and 0 bases from J, the junction contained 13 bases not matched to a gene. The length of the CDR3 is 19 residues. Germline lookup yields CDR1 LGHNA and CDR2 YSLEER. The CDR3 bases are TGCGCCAGCAGCTCAACTTGGACAGGGGGAGGAAGCTCCTACAATGAGCAGTTCTTC. Its protein is CASSSTWTGGGSSYNEQFF.

This chain uses TRBV7-9 with TRBJ2-1, with D tentatively TRBD2 (6 bases). Germline lookup yields CDR1 SEHNR and CDR2 FQNEAQ (reference sequence). V was clipped by 3 bases and J by 6 bases, with 15 bases between them. The CDR3 is made up of 15 amino acids. CDR3 in amino acids: CASSFPGRTGNEQFF. The DNA of the CDR3 is TGTGCCAGCAGCTTTCCGGGGAGGACGGGCAATGAGCAGTTCTTC.

V gene TRBV7-3 combines with J gene TRBJ2-2, with a weak D call TRBD2 (5 bases). Trimming took 2 bases from V and 6 from J, leaving 10 bases between them. The CDR3 has 14 amino acids. Germline CDR1 and CDR2: SGHTA and FQGTGA. In nucleotides, the CDR3 is TGTGCCAGCAGCTTAGGGGAGTTCTCCGGGGAGCTGTTTTTT. Translating it yields CASSLGEFSGELFF.

V is TRBV4-2 and J is TRBJ2-1, with TRBD2 as a possible D gene (6 bases). This CDR3 has 16 amino acids. From germline, CDR1 is LGHNA and CDR2 YNFKEQ. Trimming took 0 bases from V and 5 from J, leaving 14 bases between them. The CDR3 region is CASSQDGAGGHNEQFF. The CDR3, as DNA: TGTGCCAGCAGCCAAGATGGTGCCGGGGGTCACAATGAGCAGTTCTTC.

This clone was seen a few times. V gene TRBV28 combines with J gene TRBJ1-5, with D possibly being TRBD1 (5 bases). The CDR3 has 16 amino acids. Deletions cut 4 bases from V and 5 bases from J, with 18 bases between. The V gene's germline CDR1 is MDHEN and CDR2 SYDVKM. CDR3 in DNA: TGTGCCAGCAGTTCTACCGCCTGGGGCGGGGATCAGCCCCAGCATTTT. It yields the protein CASSSTAWGGDQPQHF.